The clone carrying this T cell receptor beta chain was seen only a few times. Its target is unknown. The data were taken from a study of T cells in localized non-small cell lung cancer. Study-wide findings and caveats: The study detected a median approximately 50 of the top 100 tumor clones in adjacent lung.

Sequencing used immunoSEQ multiplex PCR; TCRdb keeps in-frame clones, though not all of them. Altogether over 1,500 clones are present, 15% to 25% being singletons, with the ten largest covering around 20%. This CDR3 has 19 residues. V lost 0 bases and J lost 3, with 21 bases in between. In germline, CDR1 is MNHGY, CDR2 SAAAGT. The chain couples TRBV6-8 to TRBJ2-1, with D possibly being TRBD1 or TRBD2 (5 bases each). Sequenced material: lung tumor tissue, taken before any cancer treatment. The receptor was isolated from a man between 40 and 75 years old with stage I lung adenocarcinoma. The CDR3 sequence: CASSYSRSPRGTGYNEQFF. CDR3 nucleotides: TGTGCCAGCAGTTACTCACGAAGCCCCCGAGGGACGGGCTACAATGAGCAGTTCTTC.